Reported below is one T cell receptor (beta chain). It has no known antigen specificity. Per-base qualities were not stored, and no clone one base away is much larger. A MiSeq instrument was used for deep resolution sequencing, which targeted depths ranging from 1 in 1 million up to 1 in 200,000 T cells, with coverage averaging 10x for each clonotype. TCR beta libraries were generated with the immunoSEQ hsTCRB Kit. On the study's bioinformatics: The data were analyzed with ImmunoSEQ Analyzer and ImmunoSEQ Data Assistant, and V, D and J gene assignments followed IMGT definitions. Clonality, which ranges from 0 to 1, was calculated as one minus the normalized Shannon entropy of productive rearrangement frequencies. Only overrepresented clonotypes making up at least 0.05% of each patient's repertoire were included in the public clonotype analysis. Repertoires from some twelve age-matched healthy donors in immuneACCESS were used as clonality controls. TCRdb mirrors the immuneACCESS table, restricted to in-frame sequences. Some clones are absent from its copies; in checked studies, under half trace to an unresolved V gene, and the reason for the others is unknown. That table supplies the V and J calls and clone size; D and trimming were determined from the DNA. Within this sample are tens of thousands of clones, with roughly three quarters of them counted one time only. The ten largest clones take up around 4.8% of the sample.

The data derive from a study of cytotoxic CD8 clonotypes in ibrutinib-treated CLL (dated by TCRdb to about 2021). Background for the entire study: The cohort had 11 relapsed/refractory and more than 14 treatment-naive patients; 17 to 18 were IGHV unmutated. Every sample from remission and from progressive disease was obtained while the patients were still on ibrutinib. Cryopreserved peripheral blood mononuclear cells were collected at three points: before therapy, at response, and at either sustained remission or disease progression. Partial responses were observed in some 24 patients and complete responses in 2; after a median follow-up of about 69 months, remission was maintained in around 14 patients and progression was observed in some 12. Samples averaged approximately 260,000 productive templates and some 91,000 productive rearrangements. The response samples were drawn at a median of around eleven months into treatment, with a range of about 6 to 36 months. Longitudinal samples were obtainable from about 30% of the roughly 86 participants in the trial. The full study reports these points: Baseline clonality exceeded that of age-matched healthy donors and correlated strongly with circulating CD8+ T-cell counts. Public clonotypes were rare and either contracted or stayed stable during treatment, and the rise in clonality at ibrutinib response reflected the expansion of private clonotypes. Sustained-remission and progressing patients did not have matched sampling times, and lymph node repertoires were not examined. Clonality increased at ibrutinib response, stayed stable in sustained remission, and fell back toward baseline at progression.

Reading the germline V gene gives CDR1 KGHSH and CDR2 LQKENI. The CDR3 holds 16 amino acids from the cysteine to the phenylalanine. This entry keeps only the CDR3 DNA: 48 bases, framed from base 1. Compared with germline, V lacks 0 bases and J lacks 7 bases; bases without a gene match: 8. The sample's time point label, decoded: 12 to 13 months on ibrutinib. For TCR beta library preparation, roughly 2 micrograms of genomic DNA was extracted from cryopreserved PBMCs. Longitudinal blood samples from CLL patients receiving ibrutinib monotherapy were subjected to high-throughput TCR beta sequencing. The patients took part in an open-label, single-center phase 2 trial of ibrutinib monotherapy.

The sequences come from PBMCs, collected after 12 months of ibrutinib treatment. In this chain, TRBV18 is recombined with TRBJ2-1; a stretch of 8 junction bases matches TRBD2. The clonotype originates from a human donor with chronic lymphocytic leukemia. Here is the DNA: TGTGCCAGCTCACCACCGGGGCGGGAGGATGAGAATGAGCAGTTCTTC. This gives the protein CASSPPGREDENEQFF. With the rest looked up from the reference TRBV18 and TRBJ2-1 genes rather than sequenced, the full variable domain is NAGVMQNPRHLVRRRGQEARLRCSPMKGHSHVYWYRQLPEEGLKFMVYLQKENIIDESGMPKERFSAEFPKEGPSILRIQQVVRGDSAAYFCASSPPGREDENEQFFGPGTRLTVL.